These 21 T cell receptor beta chains originate from one sample sequenced in a study of CD8 T cells in Susac syndrome. The RNA input was about 0.5 to 1 ug, and it was reverse transcribed with random hexamers. Each CDR3 protein gets one entry after TCRdb re-called the immunoSEQ multiplex PCR reads with MiXCR. The table shows about 200,000 distinct CDR3 sequences, with 85% to 95% occurring only once. Sequenced: CD4+ T cells from PBMCs. The receptors here all came from a human donor with multiple sclerosis.

This clonotype was counted a single time. The chain has TRBV3-1 and TRBJ2-3; D possibly uses TRBD1 or TRBD2 (6 bases each). This CDR3 is built from 14 residues. Germline loops: CDR1 LGHDT, CDR2 YNNKEL (reference sequence). V lost 3 bases and J lost 10, with 17 bases in between. The CDR3 sequence is CASSQGALRGSQYF. The DNA for the CDR3 is TGTGCCAGCAGCCAGGGGGCCCTTCGGGGGTCGCAGTATTTT.

The chain uses TRBV29-1 and TRBJ1-4, with 7 bases identical to TRBD1. Germline V gene lookup returns CDR1 SQVTM and CDR2 ANQGSEA. There are 13 residues in the CDR3. Trimming took 7 bases from V and 5 from J; bases not matched to a gene: 7. The CDR3 sequence: CSASGTANEKLFF. CDR3 sequence (DNA): TGCAGCGCCTCCGGGACAGCGAATGAAAAACTGTTTTTT.

The chain combines TRBV20-1 with TRBJ2-5, with 12 bases matching TRBD2. The germline gives CDR1 DFQATT, CDR2 SNEGSKA (reference sequence). This CDR3 is built from 13 residues. With 2 bases clipped from V and 6 bases from J, the junction kept 1 base outside the gene matches. As DNA, the CDR3 is TGCAGTGCTAGACTAGCGGGGGGGCAGACCCAGTACTTC. Translating it yields CSARLAGGQTQYF.

This rearrangement joins TRBV30 to TRBJ1-1, with 11 bases identical to TRBD1. The CDR3 sequence is 12 residues long. In germline, CDR1 is GTSNPN, CDR2 SVGIG (reference sequence). The trim removed 8 bases at V and 5 bases at J, leaving 4 bases unmatched. CDR3 residues: CAADRGLTEAFF. Here the CDR3 DNA reads TGTGCCGCGGACAGGGGGCTGACTGAAGCTTTCTTT.

This chain links TRBV3-1 with TRBJ1-2; 9 bases agree with TRBD1. V lost 1 base, J lost 4 bases, and 7 bases stayed unmatched. Looked up from germline, CDR1 is LGHDT and CDR2 is YNNKEL (reference sequence). The CDR3 runs 16 residues. CDR3 nucleotide sequence: TGTGCCAGCAGCCAAGGGACCCGGGACAGGGCCTATGGCTACACCTTC. As protein: CASSQGTRDRAYGYTF.

The CDR3 is CSAGVTEKLFF. The CDR3 DNA sequence: TGCAGTGCCGGGGTAACGGAAAAACTGTTTTTT. The chain employs TRBV20-1 and TRBJ1-4; no clear D. Trimming pared 6 bases from V and 8 bases from J, leaving 10 bases between. There are 11 residues in the CDR3. CDR1 is DFQATT and CDR2 is SNEGSKA in the germline V gene (reference sequence).

The V gene is TRBV30, the J gene TRBJ2-6, with a tentative D call TRBD2 (6 bases). Germline CDR1 reads GTSNPN; CDR2 reads SVGIG (reference sequence). The CDR3 is 16 residues long. Trimming stripped 6 bases from V and 2 bases from J, with 17 bases between. CDR3 bases: TGTGCCTGCCCCCTGGGGGGAATGGCTGGGGCCAACGTCCTGACTTTC. This encodes CACPLGGMAGANVLTF.

The chain combines TRBV20-1 with TRBJ1-2; D is unresolved. With 2 bases removed from V and 8 bases from J, the gap between germline ends came to 15 bases. Germline V gene lookup returns CDR1 DFQATT and CDR2 SNEGSKA (reference sequence). The CDR3 spans 13 residues. The CDR3 region has the DNA TGCAGTGCTAGATTCGCAGTGGGAGAAGGCTACACCTTC. Protein sequence: CSARFAVGEGYTF.

The chain links TRBV20-1 to TRBJ1-5; 10 bases fit TRBD1. Trimming cost V 2 bases and J 5 bases; bases outside gene matches: 6. Germline V gene lookup returns CDR1 DFQATT and CDR2 SNEGSKA (reference sequence). The CDR3 runs 15 residues. The CDR3 protein is CSARSPGTGDQPQHF. CDR3 DNA sequence: TGCAGTGCTAGATCCCCCGGGACAGGGGATCAGCCCCAGCATTTT.

The chain recombines TRBV5-1 with TRBJ2-3; 9 bases map to TRBD2. The junction had 7 bases not matched to a gene; V was cut back by 0 bases and J by 2 bases. This CDR3 region has 17 residues. Germline V gene data show CDR1 as SGHRS and CDR2 as YFSETQ. This CDR3 reads CASSLDPSGTSTDTQYF. Written as DNA, the CDR3 is TGCGCCAGCAGCTTGGACCCTAGCGGGACTTCCACAGATACGCAGTATTTT.

On this clonotype: Germline and junction disagree at one end, which may indicate a read error. The genes are TRBV19 and TRBJ2-1, with a possible D match to TRBD1 (6 bases). The germline CDR1 and CDR2 sequences are LNHDA and SQIVND (reference sequence). The CDR3 contains 13 residues. CDR3 bases: TGTGCCAGTAGTATAGACCTACAGGGCGCCCCCGTCTTC. It translates to CASSIDLQGAPVF.

This sequence joins TRBV20-1 and TRBJ1-2, with TRBD1 matching over 9 bases. V dropped 5 bases and J dropped 4; count of bases not matched to a gene: 14. CDR3 size: 16 residues. Germline V gives CDR1 DFQATT, CDR2 SNEGSKA (reference sequence). CDR3 protein: CSAWDSGTGIGYGYTF. The CDR3 DNA reads TGCAGTGCTTGGGACTCCGGGACAGGGATCGGCTATGGCTACACCTTC.

This sequence joins TRBV30 and TRBJ1-2; D possibly corresponds to TRBD1 (6 bases). Germline V lookup: CDR1 GTSNPN, CDR2 SVGIG (reference sequence). The CDR3 has 13 residues. V was shortened by 0 bases and J by 7 bases, with 12 bases between the two germline ends. The CDR3 sequence: CAWSVRGIGGYTF. The CDR3 DNA follows: TGTGCCTGGAGTGTCAGGGGCATCGGTGGCTACACCTTC.

The chain combines TRBV29-1 with TRBJ2-5, with a possible D match to TRBD1 (5 bases). This CDR3 region has 13 residues. Per the germline V gene, CDR1 is SQVTM and CDR2 is ANQGSEA. V shed 5 bases and J shed 5 bases, with 15 bases lying between them. CDR3 sequence: CSVPDSLRETQYF. For the CDR3, the DNA is TGCAGCGTTCCCGACAGCCTGCGCGAGACCCAGTACTTC.

The chain joins TRBV20-1 to TRBJ2-5; TRBD2 might be the D (5 bases). This CDR3 is built from 13 residues. Trimming cost V 6 bases and J 2 bases, with 13 bases left between them. The germline V gene encodes CDR1 DFQATT and CDR2 SNEGSKA (reference sequence). Here the CDR3 DNA reads TGCAGTGCCCCTGCGGGTGGACAAGAGACCCAGTACTTC. Its protein product is CSAPAGGQETQYF.

The V and J genes are TRBV3-1 and TRBJ1-1; no definite D call. The CDR3 is 11 amino acids. Trimming removed 5 bases at V and 7 bases at J, with 8 bases between. CDR1 and CDR2 (germline): LGHDT, YNNKEL (reference sequence). CDR3 in amino acids: CASSYLDEAFF. The CDR3 DNA sequence: TGTGCCAGCAGCTACTTAGATGAAGCTTTCTTT. Full variable domain (remainder filled in from reference TRBV3-1 and TRBJ1-1): DTAVSQTPKYLVTQMGNDKSIKCEQNLGHDTMYWYKQDSKKFLKIMFSYNNKELIINETVPNRFSPKSPDKAHLNLHINSLELGDSAVYFCASSYLDEAFFGQGTRLTVV.

V usage is TRBV29-1 and J usage is TRBJ2-2; D remains ambiguous. V dropped 1 base and J dropped 6 bases, with 9 bases sitting between them. The CDR3 has 13 residues. Germline CDR1 reads SQVTM; CDR2 reads ANQGSEA. CDR3 amino acids: CSVEATVPGELFF. CDR3 nucleotides: TGCAGCGTTGAAGCCACGGTGCCCGGGGAGCTGTTTTTT.

V gene TRBV3-1 combines with J gene TRBJ1-2; D gene unclear. The V and J ends lost 5 bases and 7 bases respectively, with 14 bases between them. The CDR3 totals 13 residues. Per germline, CDR1 LGHDT and CDR2 YNNKEL (reference sequence). The CDR3 nucleotides read TGTGCCAGCAGCGACTCCCCCGGGAGTGGCTACACCTTC. Translated, it gives CASSDSPGSGYTF.

J is TRBJ1-1 and V is TRBV23-1; no reliable D call. TRBV23-1 is an ORF, and what it does is uncertain. V was clipped by 6 bases and J by 1 base, with 12 bases between them. The CDR3 extends over 14 amino acids. The CDR3 loop reads CASRGGMPNTEAFF. The CDR3 region has the DNA TGCGCCAGCAGGGGTGGCATGCCGAACACTGAAGCTTTCTTT.

The genes are TRBV3-1 and TRBJ2-3, with D unresolved. V lost 5 bases and J 4 bases, leaving 10 bases between the germline ends. Germline lookup yields CDR1 LGHDT and CDR2 YNNKEL (reference sequence). The CDR3 loop spans 13 amino acids. The CDR3 DNA sequence: TGTGCCAGCAGCGCGAATAACGCAGATACGCAGTATTTT. Its translation is CASSANNADTQYF.

This sequence joins TRBV23-1 and TRBJ1-4; the D is unclear. TRBV23-1 is assigned to the ORF class and has an uncertain function. Trimming pared 9 bases from V and 9 bases from J, leaving 11 bases between. The CDR3 runs 11 residues. The chain's CDR3 is CARSRAKKLFF. CDR3 nucleotides: TGCGCCAGGAGCAGAGCAAAAAAACTGTTTTTT.